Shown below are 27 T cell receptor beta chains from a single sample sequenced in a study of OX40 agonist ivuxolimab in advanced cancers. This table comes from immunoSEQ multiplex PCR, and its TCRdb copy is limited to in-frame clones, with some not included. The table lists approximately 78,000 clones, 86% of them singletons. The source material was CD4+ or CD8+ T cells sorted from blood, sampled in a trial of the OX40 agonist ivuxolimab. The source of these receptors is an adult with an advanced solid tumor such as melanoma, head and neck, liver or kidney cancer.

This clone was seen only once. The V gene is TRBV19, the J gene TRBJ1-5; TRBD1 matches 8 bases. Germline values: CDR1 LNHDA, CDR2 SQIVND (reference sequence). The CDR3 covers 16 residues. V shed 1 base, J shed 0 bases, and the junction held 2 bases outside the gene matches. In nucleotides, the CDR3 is TGTGCCAGTAGTATAGGAGACAGGGGTAGCAATCAGCCCCAGCATTTT. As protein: CASSIGDRGSNQPQHF.

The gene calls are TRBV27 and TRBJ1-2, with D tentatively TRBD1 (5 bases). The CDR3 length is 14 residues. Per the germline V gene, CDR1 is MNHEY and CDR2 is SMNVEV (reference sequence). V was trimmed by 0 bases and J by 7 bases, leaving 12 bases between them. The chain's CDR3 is CASSLSVGGAGYTF. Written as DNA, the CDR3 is TGTGCCAGCAGTTTATCAGTGGGAGGGGCTGGCTACACCTTC.

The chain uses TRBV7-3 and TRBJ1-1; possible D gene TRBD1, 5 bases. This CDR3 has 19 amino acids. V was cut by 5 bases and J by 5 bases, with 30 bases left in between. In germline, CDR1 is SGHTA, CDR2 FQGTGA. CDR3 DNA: TGTGCCAGCAGCCTTAGAGCTGCCTGGTCCCCGCGGGACGCGACTGAAGCTTTCTTT. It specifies CASSLRAAWSPRDATEAFF.

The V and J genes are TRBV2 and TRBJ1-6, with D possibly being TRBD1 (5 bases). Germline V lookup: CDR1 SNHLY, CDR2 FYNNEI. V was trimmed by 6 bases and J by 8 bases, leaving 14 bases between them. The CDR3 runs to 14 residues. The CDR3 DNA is TGTGCCAGCAGCCGGGACCCTACCTATTCACCCCTCCACTTT. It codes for CASSRDPTYSPLHF.

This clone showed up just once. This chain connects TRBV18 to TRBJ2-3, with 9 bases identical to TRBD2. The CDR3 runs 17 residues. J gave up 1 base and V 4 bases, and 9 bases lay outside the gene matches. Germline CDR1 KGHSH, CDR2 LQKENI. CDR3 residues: CASSLTSGTSRTDTQYF. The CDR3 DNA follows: TGTGCCAGCTCACTAACGAGCGGGACTAGCCGCACAGATACGCAGTATTTT.

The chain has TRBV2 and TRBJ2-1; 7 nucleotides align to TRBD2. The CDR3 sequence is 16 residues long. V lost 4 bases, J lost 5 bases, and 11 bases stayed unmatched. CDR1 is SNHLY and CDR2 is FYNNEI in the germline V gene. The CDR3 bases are TGTGCCAGCAGTGGGGAGGTAGCGGGTTACAACAATGAGCAGTTCTTC. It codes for CASSGEVAGYNNEQFF.

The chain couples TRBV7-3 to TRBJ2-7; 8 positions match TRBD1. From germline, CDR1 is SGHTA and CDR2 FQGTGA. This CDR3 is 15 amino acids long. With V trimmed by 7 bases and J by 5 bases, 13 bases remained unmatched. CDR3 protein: CASTLRGPYQDEQYF. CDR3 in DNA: TGTGCCAGCACCCTCAGGGGGCCATATCAAGACGAGCAGTACTTC.

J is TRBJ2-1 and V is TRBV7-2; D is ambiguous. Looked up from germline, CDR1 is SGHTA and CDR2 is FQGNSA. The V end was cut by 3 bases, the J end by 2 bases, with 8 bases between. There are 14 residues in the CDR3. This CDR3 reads CASSFSGAYNEQFF. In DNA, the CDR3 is TGTGCCAGCAGCTTTTCAGGAGCCTACAATGAGCAGTTCTTC.

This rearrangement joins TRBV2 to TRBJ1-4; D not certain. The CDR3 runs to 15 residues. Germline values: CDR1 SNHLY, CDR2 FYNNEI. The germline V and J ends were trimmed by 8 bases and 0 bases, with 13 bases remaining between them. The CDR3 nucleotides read TGTGCCAGCTTATTAGGTACTGCAACTAATGAAAAACTGTTTTTT. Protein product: CASLLGTATNEKLFF.

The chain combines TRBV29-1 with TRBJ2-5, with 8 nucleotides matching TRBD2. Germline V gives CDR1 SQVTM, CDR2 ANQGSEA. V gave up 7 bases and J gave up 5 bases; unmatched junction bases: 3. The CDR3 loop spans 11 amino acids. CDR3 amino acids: CSGGTSETQYF. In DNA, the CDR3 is TGCAGCGGCGGGACTAGTGAGACCCAGTACTTC.

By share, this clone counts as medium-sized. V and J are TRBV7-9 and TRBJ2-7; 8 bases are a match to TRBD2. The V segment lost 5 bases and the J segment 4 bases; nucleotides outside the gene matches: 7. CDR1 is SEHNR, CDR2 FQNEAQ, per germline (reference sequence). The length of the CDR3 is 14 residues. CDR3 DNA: TGTGCCAGCAGCCCTAGCGGGCAGTTTTACGAGCAGTACTTC. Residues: CASSPSGQFYEQYF. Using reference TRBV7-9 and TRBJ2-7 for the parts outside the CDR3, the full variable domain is DTGVSQNPRHKITKRGQNVTFRCDPISEHNRLYWYRQTLGQGPEFLTYFQNEAQLEKSRLLSDRFSAERPKGSFSTLEIQRTEQGDSAMYLCASSPSGQFYEQYFGPGTRLTVT.

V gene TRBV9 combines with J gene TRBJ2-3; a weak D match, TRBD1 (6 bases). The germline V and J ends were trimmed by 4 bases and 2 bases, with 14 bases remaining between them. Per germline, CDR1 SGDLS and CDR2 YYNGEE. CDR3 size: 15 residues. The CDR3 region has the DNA TGTGCCAGCAGCCCTATACAGGGAATCACAGATACGCAGTATTTT. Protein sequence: CASSPIQGITDTQYF.

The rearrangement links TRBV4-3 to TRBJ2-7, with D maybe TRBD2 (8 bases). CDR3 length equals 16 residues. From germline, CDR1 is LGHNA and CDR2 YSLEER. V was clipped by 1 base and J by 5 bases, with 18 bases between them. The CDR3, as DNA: TGCGCCAGCAGCCAAGCCCGGGAGGGGGCGCGCCACGAGCAGTACTTC. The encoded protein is CASSQAREGARHEQYF.

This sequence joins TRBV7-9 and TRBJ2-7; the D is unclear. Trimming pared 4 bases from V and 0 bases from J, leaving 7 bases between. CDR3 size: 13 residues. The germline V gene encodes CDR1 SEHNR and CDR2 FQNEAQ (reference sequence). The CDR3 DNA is TGTGCCAGCAGCTATCAAAACTCCTACGAGCAGTACTTC. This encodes CASSYQNSYEQYF. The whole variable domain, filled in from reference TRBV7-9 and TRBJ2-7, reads DTGVSQNPRHKITKRGQNVTFRCDPISEHNRLYWYRQTLGQGPEFLTYFQNEAQLEKSRLLSDRFSAERPKGSFSTLEIQRTEQGDSAMYLCASSYQNSYEQYFGPGTRLTVT.

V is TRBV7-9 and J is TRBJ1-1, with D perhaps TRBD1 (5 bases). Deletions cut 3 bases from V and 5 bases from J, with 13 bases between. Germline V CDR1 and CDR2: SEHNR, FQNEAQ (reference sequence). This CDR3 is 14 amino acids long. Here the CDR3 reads CASSFHSGGTEAFF. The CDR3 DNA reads TGTGCCAGCAGCTTTCATTCCGGGGGAACTGAAGCTTTCTTT.

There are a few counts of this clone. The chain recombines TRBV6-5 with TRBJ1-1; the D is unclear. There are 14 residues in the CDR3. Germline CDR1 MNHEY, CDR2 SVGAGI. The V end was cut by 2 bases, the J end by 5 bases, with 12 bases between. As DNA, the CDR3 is TGTGCCAGCAGTTACCCTGGTCCGGGGACTGAAGCTTTCTTT. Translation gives CASSYPGPGTEAFF.

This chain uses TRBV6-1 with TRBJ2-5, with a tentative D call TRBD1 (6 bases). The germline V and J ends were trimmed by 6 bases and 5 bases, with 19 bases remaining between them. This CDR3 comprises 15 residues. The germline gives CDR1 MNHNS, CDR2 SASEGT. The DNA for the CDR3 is TGTGCCAGCAGGCTAACAACAGGGTATGTGGAGACCCAGTACTTC. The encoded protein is CASRLTTGYVETQYF.

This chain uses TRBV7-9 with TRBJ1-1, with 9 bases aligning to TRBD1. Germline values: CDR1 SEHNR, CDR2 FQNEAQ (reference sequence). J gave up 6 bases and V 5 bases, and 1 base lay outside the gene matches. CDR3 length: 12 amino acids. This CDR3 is CASSRTGAEAFF. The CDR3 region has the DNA TGTGCCAGCAGCCGGACAGGGGCTGAAGCTTTCTTT.

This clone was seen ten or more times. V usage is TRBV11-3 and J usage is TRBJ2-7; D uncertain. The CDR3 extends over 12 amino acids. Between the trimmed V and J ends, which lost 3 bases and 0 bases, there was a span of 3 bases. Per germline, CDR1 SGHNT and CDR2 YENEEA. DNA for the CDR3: TGTGCCAGCAGCTTCCGCTCCTACGAGCAGTACTTC. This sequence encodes CASSFRSYEQYF. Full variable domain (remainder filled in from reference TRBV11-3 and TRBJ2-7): EAGVVQSPRYKIIEKKQPVAFWCNPISGHNTLYWYLQNLGQGPELLIRYENEEAVDDSQLPKDRFSAERLKGVDSTLKIQPAELGDSAVYLCASSFRSYEQYFGPGTRLTVT.

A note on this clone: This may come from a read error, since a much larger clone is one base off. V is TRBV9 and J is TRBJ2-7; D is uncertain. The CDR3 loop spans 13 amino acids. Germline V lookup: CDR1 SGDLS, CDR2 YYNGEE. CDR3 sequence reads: CASSVELGNERYF. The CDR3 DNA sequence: TGTGCCAGCAGCGTAGAGTTAGGGAACGAGCGGTACTTC.

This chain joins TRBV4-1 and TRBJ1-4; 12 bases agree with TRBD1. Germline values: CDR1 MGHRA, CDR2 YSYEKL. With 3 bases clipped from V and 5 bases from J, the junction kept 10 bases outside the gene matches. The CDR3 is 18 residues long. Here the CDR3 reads CASSQAPGTGGWNEKLFF. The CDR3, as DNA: TGCGCCAGCAGCCAGGCCCCCGGGACAGGGGGCTGGAATGAAAAACTGTTTTTT.

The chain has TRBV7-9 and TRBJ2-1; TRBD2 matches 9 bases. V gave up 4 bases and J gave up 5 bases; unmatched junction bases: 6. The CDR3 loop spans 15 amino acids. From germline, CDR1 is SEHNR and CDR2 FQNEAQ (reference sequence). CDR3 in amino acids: CASSSGVAGDNEQFF. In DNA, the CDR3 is TGTGCCAGCAGCTCAGGGGTAGCGGGAGACAATGAGCAGTTCTTC.

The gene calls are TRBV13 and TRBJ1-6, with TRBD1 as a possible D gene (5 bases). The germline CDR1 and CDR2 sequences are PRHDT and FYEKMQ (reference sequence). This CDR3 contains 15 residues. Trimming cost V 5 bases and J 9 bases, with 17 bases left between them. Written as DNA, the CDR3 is TGTGCCAGCAGCAGTCTCAAGGGGAGTGGTTCACCCCTCCACTTT. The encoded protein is CASSSLKGSGSPLHF.

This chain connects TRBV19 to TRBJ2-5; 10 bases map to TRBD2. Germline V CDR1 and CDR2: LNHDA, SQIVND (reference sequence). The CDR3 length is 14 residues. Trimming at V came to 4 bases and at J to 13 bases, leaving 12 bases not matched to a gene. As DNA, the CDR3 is TGTGCCAGTAGTAATAGCGGGAGTAGCGGGAGGAGGTACTTC. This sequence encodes CASSNSGSSGRRYF.

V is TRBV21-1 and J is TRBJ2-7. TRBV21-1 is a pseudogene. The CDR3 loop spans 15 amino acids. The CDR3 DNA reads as TGTGCCAGCAGCTCGCGTCCCCAGGAGCACTACGAGCAGTACTTC. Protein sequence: CASSSRPQEHYEQYF.

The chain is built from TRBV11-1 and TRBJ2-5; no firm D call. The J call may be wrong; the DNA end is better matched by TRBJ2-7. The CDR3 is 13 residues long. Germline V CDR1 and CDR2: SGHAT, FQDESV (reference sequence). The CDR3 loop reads CASSLVDFGEQYF. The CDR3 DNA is TGTGCCAGCAGCTTGGTCGATTTCGGCGAGCAGTACTTC.

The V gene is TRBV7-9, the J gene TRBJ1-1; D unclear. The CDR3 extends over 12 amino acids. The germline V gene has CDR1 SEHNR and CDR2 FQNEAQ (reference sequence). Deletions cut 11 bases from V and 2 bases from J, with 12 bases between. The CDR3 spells CAAIQDNTEAFF. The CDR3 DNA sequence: TGTGCCGCGATTCAGGACAACACTGAAGCTTTCTTT. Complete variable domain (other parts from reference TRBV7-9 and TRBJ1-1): DTGVSQNPRHKITKRGQNVTFRCDPISEHNRLYWYRQTLGQGPEFLTYFQNEAQLEKSRLLSDRFSAERPKGSFSTLEIQRTEQGDSAMYLCAAIQDNTEAFFGQGTRLTVV.